This T cell receptor beta chain appears in the sequencing data of a study of control samples from healthy donors and cancer patients. On this clone itself: At one end, the junction sequence differs from germline, possibly due to a read error.

CDR1 and CDR2 (germline): SGHVS, FNYEAQ. This CDR3 region has 10 residues. TCRdb keeps only in-frame clones here, not all; method: immunoSEQ multiplex PCR. The table shows about 44,000 clones, with more than 75% occurring only once. Sequenced sample: PBMCs. This receptor was obtained from a woman in her sixties or seventies with lung cancer. The gene calls are TRBV7-6 and TRBJ2-7; D not resolved. CDR3 amino acids: CASSLTLLHF. In DNA, the CDR3 is TGTGCCAGCAGCTTAACCCTGCTGCACTTC.